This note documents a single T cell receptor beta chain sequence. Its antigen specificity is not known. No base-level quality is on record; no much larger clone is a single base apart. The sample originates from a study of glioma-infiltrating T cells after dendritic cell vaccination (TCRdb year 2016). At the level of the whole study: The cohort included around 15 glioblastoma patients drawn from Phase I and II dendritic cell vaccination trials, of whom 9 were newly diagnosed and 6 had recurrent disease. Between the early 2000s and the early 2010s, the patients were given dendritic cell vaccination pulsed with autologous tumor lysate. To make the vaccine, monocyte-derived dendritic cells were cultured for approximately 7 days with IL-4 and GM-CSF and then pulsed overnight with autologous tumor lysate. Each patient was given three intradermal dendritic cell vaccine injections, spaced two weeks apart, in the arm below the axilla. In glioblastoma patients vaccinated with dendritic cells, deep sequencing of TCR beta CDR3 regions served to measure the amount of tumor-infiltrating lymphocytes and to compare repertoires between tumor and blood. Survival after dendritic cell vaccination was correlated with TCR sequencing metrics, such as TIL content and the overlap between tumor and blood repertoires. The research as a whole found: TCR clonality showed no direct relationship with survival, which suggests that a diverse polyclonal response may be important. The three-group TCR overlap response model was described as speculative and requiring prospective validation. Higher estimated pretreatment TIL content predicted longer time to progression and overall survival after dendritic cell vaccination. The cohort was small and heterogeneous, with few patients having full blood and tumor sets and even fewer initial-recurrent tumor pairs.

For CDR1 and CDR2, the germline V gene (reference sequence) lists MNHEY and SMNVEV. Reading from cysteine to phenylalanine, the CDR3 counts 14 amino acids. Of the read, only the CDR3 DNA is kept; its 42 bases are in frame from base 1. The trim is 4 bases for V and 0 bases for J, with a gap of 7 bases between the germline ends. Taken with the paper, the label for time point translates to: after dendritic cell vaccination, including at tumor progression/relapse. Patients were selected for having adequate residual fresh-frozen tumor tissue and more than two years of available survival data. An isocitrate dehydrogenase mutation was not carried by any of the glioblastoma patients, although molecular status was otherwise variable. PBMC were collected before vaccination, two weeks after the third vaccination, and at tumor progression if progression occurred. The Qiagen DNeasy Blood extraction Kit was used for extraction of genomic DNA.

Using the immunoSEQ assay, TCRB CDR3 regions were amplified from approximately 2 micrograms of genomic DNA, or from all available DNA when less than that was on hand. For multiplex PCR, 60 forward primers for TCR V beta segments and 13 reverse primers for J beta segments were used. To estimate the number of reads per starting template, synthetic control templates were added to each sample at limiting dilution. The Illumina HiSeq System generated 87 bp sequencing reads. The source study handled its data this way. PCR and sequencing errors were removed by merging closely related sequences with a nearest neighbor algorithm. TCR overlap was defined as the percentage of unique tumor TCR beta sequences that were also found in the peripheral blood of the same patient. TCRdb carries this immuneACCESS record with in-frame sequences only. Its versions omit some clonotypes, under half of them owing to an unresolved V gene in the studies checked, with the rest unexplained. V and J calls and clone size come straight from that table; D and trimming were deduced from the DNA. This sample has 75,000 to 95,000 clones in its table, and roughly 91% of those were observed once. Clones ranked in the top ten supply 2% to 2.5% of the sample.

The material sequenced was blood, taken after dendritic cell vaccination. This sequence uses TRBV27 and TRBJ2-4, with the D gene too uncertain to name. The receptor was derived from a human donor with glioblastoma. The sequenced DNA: TGTGCCAGCAGTTCCGGTCTAGCCAAAAACATTCAGTACTTC. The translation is CASSSGLAKNIQYF.